This T cell receptor beta chain was found in a study of cytomegalovirus exposure and HLA in healthy donors. Points from the study as a whole: Later analysis identified a missense DCLRE1C variant that was linked to TCR beta V- and J-gene trimming. Common viral pathogens were later found to be apparently linked to several of the most significant clusters.

Concerning this clone: Its antigen is as yet unknown.

Primers: 60 Vbeta forward and 13 Jbeta reverse. Repertoires were generated with immunoSEQ multiplex PCR, while TCRdb's copy carries only in-frame clones and drops some. This sample's clone table lists roughly 220,000 clones. The CDR3 sequence is 14 residues long. V lost 2 bases and J lost 7; bases outside the gene matches: 6. Germline CDR1 reads WNHNN; CDR2 reads SYGVQD (reference sequence). The sample was PBMCs. The receptor was derived from a girl aged 2 to 9 in good health and CMV-seropositive. The chain has TRBV10-1 and TRBJ2-3; 7 nucleotides match TRBD2. The CDR3 region has the DNA TGCGCCAGCAGTGAGGGGAGGGATAGGAATACGCAGTATTTT. This codes for CASSEGRDRNTQYF.